The sequence of this TCR beta chain was determined in a study of early stage breast cancer tumors. Measured with immunoSEQ multiplex PCR; TCRdb has only the in-frame clones, and not every one. The sample lists approximately 48,000 clones, over 80% occurring once. The CDR3 consists of 15 residues. V trimming: 3 bases; J trimming: 7 bases; junction bases outside the gene matches: 3. CDR1 and CDR2 (germline): SGDLS, YYNGEE. The receptor was isolated from a person aged 70 to 85 with breast cancer. The sequenced sample was blood. The chain combines TRBV9 with TRBJ2-1, with 14 bases fitting TRBD2. Here the CDR3 DNA reads TGTGCCAGCAGCGCGACTAGCGGGAGGGGAAATGAGCAGTTCTTC. As protein: CASSATSGRGNEQFF.